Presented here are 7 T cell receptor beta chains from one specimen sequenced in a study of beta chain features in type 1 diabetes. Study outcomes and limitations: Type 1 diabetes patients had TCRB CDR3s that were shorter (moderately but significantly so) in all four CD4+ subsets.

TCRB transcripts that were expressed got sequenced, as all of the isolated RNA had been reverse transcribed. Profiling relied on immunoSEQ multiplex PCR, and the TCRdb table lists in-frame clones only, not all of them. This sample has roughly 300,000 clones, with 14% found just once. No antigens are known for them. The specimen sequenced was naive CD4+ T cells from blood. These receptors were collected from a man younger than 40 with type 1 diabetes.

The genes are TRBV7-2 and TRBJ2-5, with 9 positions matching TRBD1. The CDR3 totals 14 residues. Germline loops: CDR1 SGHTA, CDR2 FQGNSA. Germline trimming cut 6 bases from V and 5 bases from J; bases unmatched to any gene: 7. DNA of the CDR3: TGTGCCAGCAGGCCCACAGGGGGCGGCGAGACCCAGTACTTC. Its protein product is CASRPTGGGETQYF.

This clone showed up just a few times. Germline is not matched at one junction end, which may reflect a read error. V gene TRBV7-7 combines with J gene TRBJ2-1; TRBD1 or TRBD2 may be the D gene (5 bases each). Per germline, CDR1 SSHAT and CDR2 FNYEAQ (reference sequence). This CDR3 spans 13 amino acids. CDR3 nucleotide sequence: TGTGCTAGCAGCTTAGCGCGGCAGGGAAAGCAGTTCTTC. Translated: CASSLARQGKQFF.

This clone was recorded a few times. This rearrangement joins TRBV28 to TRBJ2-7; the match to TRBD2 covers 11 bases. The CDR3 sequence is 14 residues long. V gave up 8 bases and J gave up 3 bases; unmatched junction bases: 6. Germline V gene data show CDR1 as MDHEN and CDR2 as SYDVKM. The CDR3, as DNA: TGTGCCAGCTCTAGCGGGGGGTCCCACTACGAGCAGTACTTC. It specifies CASSSGGSHYEQYF.

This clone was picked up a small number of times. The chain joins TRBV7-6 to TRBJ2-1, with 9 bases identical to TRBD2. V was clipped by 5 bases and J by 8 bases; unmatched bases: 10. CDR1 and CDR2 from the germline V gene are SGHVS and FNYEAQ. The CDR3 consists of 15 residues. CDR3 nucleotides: TGTGCCAGCAGCCTAGGCGGCGGGAGGGCCTATGAGCAGTTCTTC. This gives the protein CASSLGGGRAYEQFF.

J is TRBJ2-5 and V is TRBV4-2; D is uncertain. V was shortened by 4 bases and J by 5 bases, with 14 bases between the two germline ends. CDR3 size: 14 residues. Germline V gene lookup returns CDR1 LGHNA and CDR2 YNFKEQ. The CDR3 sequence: CASSPNSISETQYF. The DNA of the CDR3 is TGTGCCAGCAGCCCAAATAGTATTTCGGAGACCCAGTACTTC.

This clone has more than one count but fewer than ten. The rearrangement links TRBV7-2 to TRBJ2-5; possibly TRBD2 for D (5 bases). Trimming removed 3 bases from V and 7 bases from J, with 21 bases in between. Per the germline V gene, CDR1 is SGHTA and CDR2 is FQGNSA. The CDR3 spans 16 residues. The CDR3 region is CASSFLRVGPPGTQYF. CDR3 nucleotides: TGTGCCAGCAGCTTTCTGAGGGTCGGACCCCCTGGGACCCAGTACTTC.

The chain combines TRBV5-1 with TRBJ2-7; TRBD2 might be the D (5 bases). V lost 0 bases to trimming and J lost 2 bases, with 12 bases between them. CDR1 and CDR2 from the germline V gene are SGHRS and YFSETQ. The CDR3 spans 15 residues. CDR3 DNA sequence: TGCGCCAGCAGCTTGGTGGGGAGTTTGACCTACGAGCAGTACTTC. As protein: CASSLVGSLTYEQYF. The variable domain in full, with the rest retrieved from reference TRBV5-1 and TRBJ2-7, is KAGVTQTPRYLIKTRGQQVTLSCSPISGHRSVSWYQQTPGQGLQFLFEYFSETQRNKGNFPGRFSGRQFSNSRSEMNVSTLELGDSALYLCASSLVGSLTYEQYFGPGTRLTVT.